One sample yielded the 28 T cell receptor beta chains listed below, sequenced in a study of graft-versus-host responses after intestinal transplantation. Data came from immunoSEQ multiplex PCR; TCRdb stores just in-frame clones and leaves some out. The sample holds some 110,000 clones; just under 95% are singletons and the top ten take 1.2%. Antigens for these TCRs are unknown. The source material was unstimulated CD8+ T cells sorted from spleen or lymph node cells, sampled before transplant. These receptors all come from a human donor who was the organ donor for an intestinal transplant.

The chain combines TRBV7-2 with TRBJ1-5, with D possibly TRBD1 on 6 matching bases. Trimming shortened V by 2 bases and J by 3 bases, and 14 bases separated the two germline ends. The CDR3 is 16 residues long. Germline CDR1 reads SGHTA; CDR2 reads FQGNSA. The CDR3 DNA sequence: TGTGCCAGCAGCTTAATCTGGTCAGGGGTCAATCAGCCCCAGCATTTT. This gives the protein CASSLIWSGVNQPQHF.

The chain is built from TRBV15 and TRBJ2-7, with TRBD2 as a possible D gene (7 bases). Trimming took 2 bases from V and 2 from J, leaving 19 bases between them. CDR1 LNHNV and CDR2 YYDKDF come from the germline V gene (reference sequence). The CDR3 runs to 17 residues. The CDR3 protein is CATSRSQEGRGPYEQYF. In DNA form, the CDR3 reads TGTGCCACCAGCAGAAGCCAGGAGGGGCGGGGGCCCTACGAGCAGTACTTC.

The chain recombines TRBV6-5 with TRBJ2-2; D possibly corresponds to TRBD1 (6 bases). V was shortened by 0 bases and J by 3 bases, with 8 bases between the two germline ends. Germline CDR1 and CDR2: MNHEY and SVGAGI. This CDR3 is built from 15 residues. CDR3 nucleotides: TGTGCCAGCAGTTACTCCCAGGGGTACACCGGGGAGCTGTTTTTT. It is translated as CASSYSQGYTGELFF.

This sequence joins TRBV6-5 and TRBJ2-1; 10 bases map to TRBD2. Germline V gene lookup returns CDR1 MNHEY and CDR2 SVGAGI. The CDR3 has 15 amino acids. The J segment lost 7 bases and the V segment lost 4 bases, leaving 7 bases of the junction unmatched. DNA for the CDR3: TGTGCCAGCAGTTTCCCCGGGACTAGCGTTAATGAGCAGTTCTTC. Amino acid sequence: CASSFPGTSVNEQFF.

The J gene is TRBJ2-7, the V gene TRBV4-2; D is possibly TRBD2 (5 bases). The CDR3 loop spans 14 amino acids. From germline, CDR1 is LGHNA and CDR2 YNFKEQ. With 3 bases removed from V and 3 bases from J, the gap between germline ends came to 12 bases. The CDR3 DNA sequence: TGTGCCAGCAGCCATTCCAACGGGGTCTACGAGCAGTACTTC. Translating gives CASSHSNGVYEQYF.

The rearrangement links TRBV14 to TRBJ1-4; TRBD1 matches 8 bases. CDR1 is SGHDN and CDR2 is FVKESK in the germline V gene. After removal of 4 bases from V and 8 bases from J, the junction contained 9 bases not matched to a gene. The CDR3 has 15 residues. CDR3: CASSPYAGGLEKLFF. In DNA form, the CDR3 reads TGTGCCAGCAGCCCCTATGCAGGGGGCCTGGAAAAACTGTTTTTT.

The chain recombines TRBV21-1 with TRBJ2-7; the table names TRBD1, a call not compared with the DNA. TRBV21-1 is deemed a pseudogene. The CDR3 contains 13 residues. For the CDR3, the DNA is TGTGCCAGCGGGGGACAGAACAGCTACGAGCAGTACTTC. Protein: CASGGQNSYEQYF.

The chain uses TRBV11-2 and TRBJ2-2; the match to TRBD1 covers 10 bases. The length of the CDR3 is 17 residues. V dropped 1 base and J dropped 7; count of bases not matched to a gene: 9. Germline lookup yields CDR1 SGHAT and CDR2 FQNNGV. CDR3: CASSLAPDRGLSGELFF. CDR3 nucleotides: TGTGCCAGCAGCTTAGCCCCCGACAGGGGGCTCAGCGGGGAGCTGTTTTTT.

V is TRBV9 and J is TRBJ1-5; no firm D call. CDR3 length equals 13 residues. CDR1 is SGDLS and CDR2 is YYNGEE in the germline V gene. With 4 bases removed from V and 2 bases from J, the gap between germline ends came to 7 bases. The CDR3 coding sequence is TGTGCCAGCAGCAGGGAAGGCAATCAGCCCCAGCATTTT. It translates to CASSREGNQPQHF.

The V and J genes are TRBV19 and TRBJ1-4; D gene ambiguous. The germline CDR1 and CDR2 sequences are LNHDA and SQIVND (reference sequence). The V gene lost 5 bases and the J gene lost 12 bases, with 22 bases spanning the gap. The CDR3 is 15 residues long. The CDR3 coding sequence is TGTGCCAGTAGTTTTTCCCATTACCTTACCAAACAACTGTTTTTT. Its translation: CASSFSHYLTKQLFF.

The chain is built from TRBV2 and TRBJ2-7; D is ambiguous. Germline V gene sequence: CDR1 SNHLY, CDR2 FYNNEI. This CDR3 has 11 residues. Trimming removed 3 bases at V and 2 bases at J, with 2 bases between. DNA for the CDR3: TGTGCCAGCAGTGACACCTACGAGCAGTACTTC. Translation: CASSDTYEQYF.

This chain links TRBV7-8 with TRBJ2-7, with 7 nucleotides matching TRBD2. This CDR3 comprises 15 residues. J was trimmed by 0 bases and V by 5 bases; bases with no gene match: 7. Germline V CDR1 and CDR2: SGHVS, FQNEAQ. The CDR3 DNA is TGTGCCAGCAGCCCCGGGAGGACCATCTCCTACGAGCAGTACTTC. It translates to CASSPGRTISYEQYF.

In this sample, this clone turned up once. CDR3 nucleotide sequence: TGTGCCAGCAGCTTGGGAGGCAATACGCAGTATTTT. As protein: CASSLGGNTQYF. The V call is TRBV5-6, the J call TRBJ2-3; D unclear. The germline V gene has CDR1 SGHDT and CDR2 YYEEEE. The CDR3 loop spans 12 amino acids. The ends were cut back, 0 bases at V and 7 bases at J, with 6 bases in the middle.

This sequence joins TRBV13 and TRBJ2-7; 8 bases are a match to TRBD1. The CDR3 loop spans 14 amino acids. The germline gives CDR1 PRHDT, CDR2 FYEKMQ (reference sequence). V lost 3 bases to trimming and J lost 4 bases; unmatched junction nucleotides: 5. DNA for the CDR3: TGTGCCAGCAGCTTCGCAGGGGGCATGTACGAGCAGTACTTC. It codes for CASSFAGGMYEQYF.

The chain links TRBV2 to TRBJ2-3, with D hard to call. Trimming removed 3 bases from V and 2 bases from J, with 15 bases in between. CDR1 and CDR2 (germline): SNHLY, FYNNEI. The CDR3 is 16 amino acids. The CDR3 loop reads CASSELWRAATDTQYF. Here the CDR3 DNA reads TGTGCCAGCAGTGAGTTGTGGAGAGCTGCCACAGATACGCAGTATTTT.

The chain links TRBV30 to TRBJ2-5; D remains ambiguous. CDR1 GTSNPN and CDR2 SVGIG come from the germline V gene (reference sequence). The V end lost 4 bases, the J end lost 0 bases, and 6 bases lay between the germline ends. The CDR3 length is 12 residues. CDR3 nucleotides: TGTGCCTGGATGTCCTACCAAGAGACCCAGTACTTC. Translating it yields CAWMSYQETQYF.

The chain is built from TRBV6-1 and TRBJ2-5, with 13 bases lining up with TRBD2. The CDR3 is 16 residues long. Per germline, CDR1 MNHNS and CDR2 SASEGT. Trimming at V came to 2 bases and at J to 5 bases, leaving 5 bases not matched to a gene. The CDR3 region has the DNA TGTGCCAGCAGTGAATCGACTAGCGGGAGGTCGGAGACCCAGTACTTC. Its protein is CASSESTSGRSETQYF.

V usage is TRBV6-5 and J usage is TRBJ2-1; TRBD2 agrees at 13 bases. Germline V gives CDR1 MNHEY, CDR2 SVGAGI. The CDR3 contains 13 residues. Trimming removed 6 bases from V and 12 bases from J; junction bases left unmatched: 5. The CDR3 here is CASSTSGRGMQFF. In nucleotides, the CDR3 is TGTGCCAGCAGCACTAGCGGGAGGGGGATGCAGTTCTTC.

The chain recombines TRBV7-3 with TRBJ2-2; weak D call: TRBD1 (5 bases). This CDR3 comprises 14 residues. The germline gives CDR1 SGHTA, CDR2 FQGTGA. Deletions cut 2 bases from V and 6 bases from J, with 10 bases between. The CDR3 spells CASSLGQGAGELFF. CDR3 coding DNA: TGTGCCAGCAGCTTAGGGCAGGGCGCCGGGGAGCTGTTTTTT.

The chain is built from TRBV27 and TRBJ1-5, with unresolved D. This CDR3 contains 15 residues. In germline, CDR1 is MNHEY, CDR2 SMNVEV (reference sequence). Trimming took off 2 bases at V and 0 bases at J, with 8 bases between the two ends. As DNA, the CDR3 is TGTGCCAGCAGTTTAGCCCCTAATAGCAATCAGCCCCAGCATTTT. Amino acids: CASSLAPNSNQPQHF.

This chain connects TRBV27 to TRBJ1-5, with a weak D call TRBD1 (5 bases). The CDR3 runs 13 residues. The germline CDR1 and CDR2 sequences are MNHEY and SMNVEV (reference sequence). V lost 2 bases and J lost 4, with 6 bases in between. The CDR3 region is CASSLGANQPQHF. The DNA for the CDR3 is TGTGCCAGCAGTTTAGGGGCTAATCAGCCCCAGCATTTT.

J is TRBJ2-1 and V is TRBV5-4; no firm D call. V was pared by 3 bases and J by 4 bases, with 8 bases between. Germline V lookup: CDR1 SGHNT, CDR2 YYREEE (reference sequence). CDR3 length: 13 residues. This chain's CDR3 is CASSWPLYNEQFF. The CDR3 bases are TGTGCCAGCAGCTGGCCACTTTACAATGAGCAGTTCTTC.

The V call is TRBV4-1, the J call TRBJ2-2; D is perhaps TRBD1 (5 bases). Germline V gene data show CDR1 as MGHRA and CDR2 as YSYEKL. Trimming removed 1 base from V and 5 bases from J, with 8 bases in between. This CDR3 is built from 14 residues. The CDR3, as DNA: TGCGCCAGCAGCCAAGTCACAGGAACCGGGGAGCTGTTTTTT. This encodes CASSQVTGTGELFF.

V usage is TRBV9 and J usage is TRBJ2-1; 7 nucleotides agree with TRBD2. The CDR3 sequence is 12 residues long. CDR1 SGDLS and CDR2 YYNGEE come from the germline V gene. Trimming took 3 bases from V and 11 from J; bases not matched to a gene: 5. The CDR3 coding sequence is TGTGCCAGCAGCGCTAGCGGAAGTCAGCAGTTCTTC. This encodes CASSASGSQQFF.

In DNA form, the CDR3 reads TGTGCCAGCAGCACGAGCGAGTCCAGGTATCTGGGCTCTGGGGCCAACGTCCTGACTTTC. This gives the protein CASSTSESRYLGSGANVLTF. The rearrangement uses TRBV9 and TRBJ2-6; D is undetermined. The CDR3 spans 20 residues. The V gene's germline CDR1 is SGDLS and CDR2 YYNGEE. The ends were cut back, 4 bases at V and 0 bases at J, with 23 bases in the middle.

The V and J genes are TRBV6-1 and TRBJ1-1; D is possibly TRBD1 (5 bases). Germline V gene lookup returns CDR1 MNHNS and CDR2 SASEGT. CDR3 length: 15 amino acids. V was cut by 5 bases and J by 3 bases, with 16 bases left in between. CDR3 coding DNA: TGTGCCAGCAGTCCCCCGGGACGTTGGGACACTGAAGCTTTCTTT. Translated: CASSPPGRWDTEAFF.

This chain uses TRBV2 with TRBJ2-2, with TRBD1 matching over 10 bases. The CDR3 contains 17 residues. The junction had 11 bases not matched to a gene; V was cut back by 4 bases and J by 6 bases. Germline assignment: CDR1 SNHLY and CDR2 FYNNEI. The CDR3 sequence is CASSGQTGGSRAGELFF. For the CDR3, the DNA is TGTGCCAGCAGTGGACAGACAGGGGGCAGTAGGGCCGGGGAGCTGTTTTTT.

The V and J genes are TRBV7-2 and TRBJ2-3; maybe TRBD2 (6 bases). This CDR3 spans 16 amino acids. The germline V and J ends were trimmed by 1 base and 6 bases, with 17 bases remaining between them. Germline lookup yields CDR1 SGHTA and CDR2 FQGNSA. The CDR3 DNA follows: TGTGCCAGCAGCTTAGTGGGTCAGTACGCGGGGGATACGCAGTATTTT. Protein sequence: CASSLVGQYAGDTQYF.